This T cell receptor (beta chain) was recorded in a study of blood T cell repertoires in COVID-19 (TCRdb year 2020). The study in broad terms: Collaborator samples came from the United States, Italy and Spain and covered acute and convalescent phases of COVID-19. The material from the prospective study consisted of cDNA or gDNA derived from T cells, B-cell-depleted T cells, or PBMCs. The dataset comprised deeply sampled blood TCRbeta repertoires from subjects exposed to, actively infected with, or recovered from COVID-19. A freely available public database, intended as a resource for researchers studying the immune response to SARS-CoV-2, is where the repertoires were released. The samples were drawn from two sources: the first 160 participants of the ongoing ImmuneRACE study, and 950 to 1,500 subjects contributed by 6 global collaborators. Sample metadata almost always included a de-identified subject ID, COVID-19 status, age in years and sex. Where available, HLA class I and class II types were taken from metadata supplied by the sample provider and were not determined by assay-based typing. Findings and caveats that apply to the study as a whole: Clinical and demographic metadata were provided uncurated, with the amount varying by source and participant.

The immunoSEQ Assay, a bias-controlled multiplex PCR, was used to amplify TCRbeta CDR3 regions from genomic DNA. As for how the authors treated the data: Within the assay, amplification of reference gene primers was used to estimate how many nucleated cells each sample contained. To quantify the absolute abundance of each unique TCRbeta CDR3 rearrangement, sequence reads were collapsed and filtered. Productive Simpson clonality was computed per sample as the square root of Simpson's diversity index over productive rearrangements. In TCRdb, the immuneACCESS table is reduced to in-frame sequences with V and J assigned. These tables do not hold every clone; where another copy was compared, an unresolved V gene accounts for under half, and the others remain unexplained. For V, J and clone size, that table is used; D and trimming come from the DNA. In this sample the table shows roughly 300,000 clones, roughly 90% of which occur a single time. Roughly 6.7% of the sample lies in the top ten.

As encoded in the germline V gene (reference sequence), CDR1 is MNHEY while CDR2 is SMNVEV. V was cut back by 3 bases and J by 1 base, leaving a gap of 12 bases between them. The CDR3 spans 16 residues, from the cysteine through the phenylalanine. Only the CDR3 part of the read is kept: 48 bases, read in frame from the first base. With regard to this clone: It lacks a known antigen. Base-call qualities are not available, and no considerably larger clone is one nucleotide away.

Samples from volunteer blood donors who had recovered from COVID-19 were contributed by a second Seattle source. The collaborating institutions used their own protocols to collect whole blood in K2EDTA tubes. Collaborator samples were shipped for TCRbeta analysis as frozen whole blood, isolated PBMCs, or DNA extracted from either sample type. The V gene is TRBV27 and the J gene is TRBJ1-4, with the D gene uncertain. Sequenced: peripheral blood. The receptor was isolated from a man between 18 and 35 years old who had recovered from COVID-19. The base sequence is TGTGCCAGCAGTTTGAACGGCCCGGGAACTAATGAAAAACTGTTTTTT. Translated, it gives CASSLNGPGTNEKLFF.